Listed below are T cell receptor beta chains from one sample, sequenced in a study of CD4 T cells in relation to SARS-CoV-2 and coronaviruses. These TCRs are of unknown antigen specificity. Profiled with immunoSEQ multiplex PCR; TCRdb holds only in-frame clones, not every one. The sample contains approximately 20,000 clones, roughly 77% of which appear only once. The sequencing input was CD4+ T cells from PBMCs, cultured in vitro. These TCRs come from a human donor in good health. CDR3s include the opening cysteine and the closing phenylalanine or tryptophan. The D gene is left open where the match is weak. Size tells how often a clone was seen (once, few, many) or the class of an expanded clone, and some rows leave it out.

TGTGCCAGCAGTTTCAACCCCGGAAACACCATATATTTT,CASSFNPGNTIYF,TRBJ1-3,.,TRBV12-3/TRBV12-4,.
TGTGCCAGCTCCAGGGGGCCGAGTGACAATCAGCCCCAGCATTTT,CASSRGPSDNQPQHF,TRBJ1-5,TRBD1,TRBV7-9,.
TGTGCCAGCAGCTTAATGGTAGCGGGAGTTAGGACAGATACGCAGTATTTT,CASSLMVAGVRTDTQYF,TRBJ2-3,TRBD2,TRBV7-2,.
TGTGCCAGCTCACCGATGAGCCAGCGGGGGAGCTCCTACAATGAGCAGTTCTTC,CASSPMSQRGSSYNEQFF,TRBJ2-1,TRBD2,TRBV18,.
TGTGCCAGCAGCGCGGCGGGAGCTAACTATGGCTACACCTTC,CASSAAGANYGYTF,TRBJ1-2,.,TRBV7-2,.
TGTGCCAGCAGCCTCACAACCGGGGAGCTGTTTTTT,CASSLTTGELFF,TRBJ2-2,.,TRBV11-2,once
TGTGCCAGCAGCGCCAACCAGCAAATGGCCCTCCACTTT,CASSANQQMALHF,TRBJ1-6,.,TRBV7-2,.
TGCGCCAGCAGGCCGGGACTAGCGGGAGGAACCTTAGTTGGCGATGAGCAGTTCTTC,CASRPGLAGGTLVGDEQFF,TRBJ2-1,TRBD2,TRBV5-1,.
TGCAGCGTGGCGACACAGGGGGCAGGTCAGCCCCAGCATTTT,CSVATQGAGQPQHF,TRBJ1-5,TRBD1,TRBV29-1,.
TGCGCCAGCAGCCAAGGGTTCGGACAGGGGGTTGAGCAGTTCTTC,CASSQGFGQGVEQFF,TRBJ2-1,TRBD1,TRBV4-3,once
TGCGCCAGCAGCTTGGTACGGACTACCTACGAGCAGTACTTC,CASSLVRTTYEQYF,TRBJ2-7,.,TRBV5-1,.
TGCGCCAGCAGCTTCTCCGGGACAGGGGAAGCTGAGCAGTTCTTC,CASSFSGTGEAEQFF,TRBJ2-1,TRBD1,TRBV5-1,.
TGTGCCAGCAGTTCCGGGGGACCTTATAGCAATCAGCCCCAGCATTTT,CASSSGGPYSNQPQHF,TRBJ1-5,.,TRBV28,once
TGTGCCAGCAGCCCCGGGGGTGGCAGGGGGTTTTCAGAGACCCAGTACTTC,CASSPGGGRGFSETQYF,TRBJ2-5,.,TRBV9,.
TGTGCCAGCGGGTCGAACTCTGGAAACACCATATATTTT,CASGSNSGNTIYF,TRBJ1-3,.,TRBV6-5,few
TGTGCCAGCAGCTTAGACAGGGGGGCTGAAGCTTTCTTT,CASSLDRGAEAFF,TRBJ1-1,TRBD1,TRBV5-4,.
TGTGCCAGCAGCTTAGGACCACAGGGAGGCAACAATGAGCAGTTCTTC,CASSLGPQGGNNEQFF,TRBJ2-1,.,TRBV7-9,.
TGTGCCAGCTCACGCAAGGGGTCGGGGGATAGCAATCAGCCCCAGCATTTT,CASSRKGSGDSNQPQHF,TRBJ1-5,.,TRBV18,.
TGTGCCATCAGAGCCGACAGCGGACGGGGTGAGCAGTTCTTC,CAIRADSGRGEQFF,TRBJ2-1,.,TRBV10-3,.
TGCGCCAGCAGCGTCGTAGGGGACGAGCAGTACTTC,CASSVVGDEQYF,TRBJ2-7,.,TRBV5-1,.
TGCGCCAGCAGCTTGGCAGGGGGCCAGATATACGAGCAGTACTTC,CASSLAGGQIYEQYF,TRBJ2-7,TRBD1,TRBV5-1,.
TGTGCCAGCAGCGTCGGGGGGGGATACAATCAGCCCCAGCATTTT,CASSVGGGYNQPQHF,TRBJ1-5,.,TRBV9,.
TGTGCCAGCTCAGGGGAGGCGGGGGGCCAGGACTACGAGCAGTACTTC,CASSGEAGGQDYEQYF,TRBJ2-7,TRBD2,TRBV18,.
TGTGCCAGCAGCTTAGAGGGACTAGGCGGTAACAATGAGCAGTTCTTC,CASSLEGLGGNNEQFF,TRBJ2-1,TRBD2,TRBV7-2,.
TGTGCCAGCAGCGTAGTAGAAAGTTACGGCTACACCTTC,CASSVVESYGYTF,TRBJ1-2,.,TRBV9,.
TGTGCCAGCAGCTTAGAGACGGGGGCAGCCTACGAGCAGTACTTC,CASSLETGAAYEQYF,TRBJ2-7,.,TRBV7-2,few
TGTGCCAGCAGCTTAAATGATCCCAGGGGAAATCAGCCCCAGCATTTT,CASSLNDPRGNQPQHF,TRBJ1-5,.,TRBV7-2,.
TGTGCCAGCATCCGTTCGGGACAGGGGAGATTAGGGAGCACCTTC,CASIRSGQGRLGSTF,TRBJ1-2,TRBD1,TRBV5-6,once
TGTGCCAGCAGCTCAGACTCCGTCCCCGAGACCCAGTACTTC,CASSSDSVPETQYF,TRBJ2-5,.,TRBV6-5,.
TGCGCCAGCAGCTTAACCGGGGCTATAAACACTGAAGCTTTCTTT,CASSLTGAINTEAFF,TRBJ1-1,.,TRBV5-1,few
TGCGCCAGCAGCCAAGAGGCGGACAGGCAATACGAGCAGTACTTC,CASSQEADRQYEQYF,TRBJ2-7,TRBD1,TRBV4-3,.